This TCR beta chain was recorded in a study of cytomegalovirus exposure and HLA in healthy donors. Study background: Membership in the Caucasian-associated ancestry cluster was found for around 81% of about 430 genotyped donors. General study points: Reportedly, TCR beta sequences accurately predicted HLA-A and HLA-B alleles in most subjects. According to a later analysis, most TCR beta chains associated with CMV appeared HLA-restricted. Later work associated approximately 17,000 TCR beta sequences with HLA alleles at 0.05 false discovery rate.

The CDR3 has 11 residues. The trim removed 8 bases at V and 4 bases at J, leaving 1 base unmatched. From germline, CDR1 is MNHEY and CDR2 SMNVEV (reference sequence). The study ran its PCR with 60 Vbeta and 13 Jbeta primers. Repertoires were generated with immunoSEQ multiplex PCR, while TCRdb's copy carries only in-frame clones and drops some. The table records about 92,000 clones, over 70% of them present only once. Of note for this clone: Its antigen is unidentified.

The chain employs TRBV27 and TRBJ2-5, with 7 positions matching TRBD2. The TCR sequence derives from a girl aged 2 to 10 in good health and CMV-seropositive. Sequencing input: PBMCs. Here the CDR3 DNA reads TGTGCCAGCGGGGAGGGAGAGACCCAGTACTTC. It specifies CASGEGETQYF.